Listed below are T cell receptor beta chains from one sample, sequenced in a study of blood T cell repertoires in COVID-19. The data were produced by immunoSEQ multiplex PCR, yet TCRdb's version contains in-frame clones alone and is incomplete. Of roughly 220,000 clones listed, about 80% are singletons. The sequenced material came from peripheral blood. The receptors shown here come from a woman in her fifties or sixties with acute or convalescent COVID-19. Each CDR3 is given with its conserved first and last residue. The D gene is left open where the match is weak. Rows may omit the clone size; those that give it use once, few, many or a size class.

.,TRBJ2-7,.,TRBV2,CASSVRTARDEQYF,TGTGCCAGCAGTGTCAGGACAGCCCGGGACGAGCAGTACTTC
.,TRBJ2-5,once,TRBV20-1,CSARERETQYF,TGCAGTGCTAGGGAGAGGGAGACCCAGTACTTC
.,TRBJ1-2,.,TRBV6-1,CASSEYNQGGGYTF,TGTGCCAGCAGTGAATATAACCAGGGTGGCGGCTACACCTTC
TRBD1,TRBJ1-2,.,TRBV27,CASSLGQGLGGYTF,TGTGCCAGCAGTTTGGGACAGGGTTTAGGTGGCTACACCTTC
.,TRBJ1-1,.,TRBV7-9,CASSFGGILNTEAFF,TGTGCCAGCAGCTTTGGGGGGATACTGAACACTGAAGCTTTCTTT
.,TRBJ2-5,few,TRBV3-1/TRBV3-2,CASSQDRSIGTQYF,TGTGCCAGCAGCCAAGATCGAAGCATCGGGACCCAGTACTTC
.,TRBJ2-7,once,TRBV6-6,CASASRGEQYF,TGTGCCAGCGCTTCCAGGGGCGAGCAGTACTTC
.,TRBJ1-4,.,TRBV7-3,CASSLIGGGQGPLLGEKLFF,TGTGCCAGCAGCTTAATCGGGGGAGGGCAGGGGCCCCTCCTAGGTGAAAAACTGTTTTTT
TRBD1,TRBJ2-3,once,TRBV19,CASSPGPGTGSDTQYF,TGTGCCAGTAGTCCGGGGCCCGGGACAGGGTCAGATACGCAGTATTTT
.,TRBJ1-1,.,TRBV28,CASSLPDTEAFF,TGTGCCAGCAGTTTACCAGACACTGAAGCTTTCTTT
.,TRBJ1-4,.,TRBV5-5,CASSPGSWEKLFF,TGTGCCAGCAGCCCAGGGTCTTGGGAAAAACTGTTTTTT
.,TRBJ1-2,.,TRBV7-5,CARSASLRYYGYTF,TGTGCCAGAAGCGCTAGCCTCAGGTACTATGGCTACACCTTC
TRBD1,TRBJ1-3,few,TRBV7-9,CASRFPGGAGGNTIYF,TGTGCCAGCAGATTCCCAGGGGGCGCTGGGGGAAACACCATATATTTT
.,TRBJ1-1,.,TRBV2,CASRATGLTEAFF,TGTGCCAGCAGAGCCACAGGGCTCACTGAAGCTTTCTTT
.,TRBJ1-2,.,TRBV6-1,CASSEQVSLGYTF,TGTGCCAGCAGTGAACAGGTCAGCCTTGGCTACACCTTC
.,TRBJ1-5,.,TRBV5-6,CASSYRGLGNQPQHF,TGTGCCAGCAGCTATCGAGGGTTGGGCAATCAGCCCCAGCATTTT
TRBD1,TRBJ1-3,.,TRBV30,CAWRGGTGWGNTIYF,TGTGCCTGGAGAGGTGGGACAGGTTGGGGAAACACCATATATTTT
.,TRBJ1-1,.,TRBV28,CATGPGFPGVIVNTEAFF,TGTGCCACGGGCCCTGGCTTCCCGGGGGTGATTGTGAACACTGAAGCTTTCTTT
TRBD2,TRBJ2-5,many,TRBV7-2,CASSFSGGEQETQYF,TGTGCCAGCAGCTTTAGCGGGGGGGAACAAGAGACCCAGTACTTC
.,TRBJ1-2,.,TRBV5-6,CASSLSGTHYGYTF,TGTGCCAGCAGCTTGTCCGGGACACACTATGGCTACACCTTC
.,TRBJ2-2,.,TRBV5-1,CASSLIGLDTGELFF,TGCGCCAGCAGCTTGATCGGTTTGGACACCGGGGAGCTGTTTTTT
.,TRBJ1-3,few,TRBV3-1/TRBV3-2,CASSHLTAGNTIYF,TGTGCCAGCAGCCATCTTACAGCTGGAAACACCATATATTTT
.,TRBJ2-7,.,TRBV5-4,CASSLKGQRQEQYF,TGTGCCAGCAGCTTGAAGGGACAACGACAAGAGCAGTACTTC
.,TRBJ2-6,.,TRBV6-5,CASPSHCGANVLTF,TGTGCCAGCCCATCTCACTGTGGGGCCAACGTCCTGACTTTC
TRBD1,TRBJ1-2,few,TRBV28,CASSPRGLGYGYTF,TGTGCCAGCTCCCCCAGGGGGCTGGGCTATGGCTACACCTTC
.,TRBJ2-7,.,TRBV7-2,CASSLDRAYEQYF,TGTGCCAGCAGCTTAGACAGAGCCTACGAGCAGTACTTC
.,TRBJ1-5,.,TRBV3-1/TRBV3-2,CASSQTLRGTQHF,TGTGCCAGCAGCCAAACCCTCAGGGGAACCCAGCATTTT
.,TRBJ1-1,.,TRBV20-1,CSASHTGMNTEAFF,TGCAGTGCTAGTCATACAGGGATGAACACTGAAGCTTTCTTT
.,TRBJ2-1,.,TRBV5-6,CASSRSVYNEQFF,TGTGCCAGCAGCCGGAGCGTTTACAATGAGCAGTTCTTC
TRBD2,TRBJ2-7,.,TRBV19,CASSIGLLVSGGYYEQYF,TGTGCCAGTAGTATCGGGCTCCTCGTTAGCGGGGGATATTACGAGCAGTACTTC
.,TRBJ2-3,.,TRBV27,CASSLINSAGISDTQYF,TGTGCCAGCAGTTTAATTAATTCGGCGGGGATATCAGATACGCAGTATTTT
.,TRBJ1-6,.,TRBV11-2,CASSLEAGSDSPLHF,TGTGCCAGCAGCTTAGAAGCGGGGAGCGATTCACCCCTCCACTTT
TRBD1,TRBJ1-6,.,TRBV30,CAWSLPGTGTASPLHF,TGTGCCTGGAGCTTACCCGGGACAGGTACCGCGTCACCCCTCCACTTT
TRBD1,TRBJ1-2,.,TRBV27,CASSSKTGGRDGYTF,TGTGCCAGCAGTTCGAAAACAGGGGGCAGGGATGGCTACACCTTC
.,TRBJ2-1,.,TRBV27,CASSRLGPYNEQFF,TGTGCCAGCAGTCGACTAGGGCCGTACAATGAGCAGTTCTTC
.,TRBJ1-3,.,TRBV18,CASSRETGPFSGNTIYF,TGTGCCAGCTCACGCGAGACAGGTCCTTTCTCTGGAAACACCATATATTTT
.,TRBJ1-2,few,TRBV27,CASRAGTEFGYTF,TGTGCCAGCAGAGCTGGGACTGAGTTTGGCTACACCTTC
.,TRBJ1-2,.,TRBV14,CASSQYGRGYGYTF,TGTGCCAGCAGCCAATATGGTAGGGGCTATGGCTACACCTTC
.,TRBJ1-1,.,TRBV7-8,CASIPIGGYTEAFF,TGTGCCAGCATCCCAATAGGAGGGTACACTGAAGCTTTCTTT
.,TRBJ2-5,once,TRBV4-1,CASSQAGVDQETQYF,TGCGCCAGCAGCCAAGCAGGGGTTGACCAAGAGACCCAGTACTTC
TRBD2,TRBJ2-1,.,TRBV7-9,CASRGLAGGNEQFF,TGTGCCAGCAGAGGACTAGCGGGGGGGAATGAGCAGTTCTTC
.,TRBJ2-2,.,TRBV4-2,CASSQALRTTYRGTGELFF,TGTGCCAGCAGCCAAGCCCTACGAACCACTTACCGGGGGACCGGGGAGCTGTTTTTT
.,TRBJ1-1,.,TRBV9,CASSATGTTEAFF,TGTGCCAGCAGCGCCACAGGGACCACTGAAGCTTTCTTT
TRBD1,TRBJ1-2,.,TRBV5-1,CASSETGFRGYTF,TGCGCCAGCAGCGAGACAGGGTTTCGTGGCTACACCTTC
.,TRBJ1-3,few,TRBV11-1,CASSSQGPSNTIYF,TGTGCCAGCAGCTCACAGGGCCCGTCAAACACCATATATTTT
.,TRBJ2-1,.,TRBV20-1,CSVKGLNEQFF,TGCAGTGTAAAGGGGCTTAATGAGCAGTTCTTC
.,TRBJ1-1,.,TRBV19,CASCGTYTGITEAFF,TGTGCCAGTTGTGGGACATATACAGGGATCACTGAAGCTTTCTTT
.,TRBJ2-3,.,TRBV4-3,CASSQGAGSGDTQYF,TGCGCCAGCAGCCAAGGAGCAGGGTCGGGAGATACGCAGTATTTT
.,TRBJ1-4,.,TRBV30,CAWSVHNWGGLNEKLFF,TGTGCCTGGAGTGTACATAATTGGGGAGGCCTTAATGAAAAACTGTTTTTT
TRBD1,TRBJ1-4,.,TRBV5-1,CASSATGGDEKLFF,TGCGCCAGCAGCGCCACAGGGGGAGACGAAAAACTGTTTTTT
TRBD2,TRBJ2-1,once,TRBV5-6,CARGRGGQNEQFF,TGTGCCCGCGGGCGGGGGGGCCAAAATGAGCAGTTCTTC
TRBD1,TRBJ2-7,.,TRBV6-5,CASSSRQGAYEQYF,TGTGCCAGCAGTTCACGACAGGGGGCCTACGAGCAGTACTTC
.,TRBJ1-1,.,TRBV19,CASSTSMATEAFF,TGTGCCAGTAGTACCTCAATGGCCACTGAAGCTTTCTTT